The clone carrying this T cell receptor beta chain was counted many times. The antigen is unknown. The sample originates from a study of T cell repertoires in cytomegalovirus infection. Whole-study context: Both CMV infection and a matching HLA type were indicated by public TCR beta signatures.

Germline V gene lookup returns CDR1 MNHEY and CDR2 SMNVEV (reference sequence). Between the trimmed V and J ends, which lost 2 bases and 3 bases, there was a span of 8 bases. The CDR3 runs 13 residues. MiXCR, applied by TCRdb to the reads, yields one record per CDR3 protein. The top ten clones hold 11% to 15% of a sample with 900,000 to 950,000 distinct CDR3 sequences, roughly 30% of them seen once. The chain joins TRBV27 to TRBJ2-7; a possible D gene is TRBD2 (5 bases). Here the sequenced sample was cultured CD8+ T cells from PBMCs, taken from culture after CMV antigen stimulation. The TCR originated in a human donor in good health (CMV status not recorded). Some clones in this sample may be carry-over from other donors' samples. The CDR3 coding sequence is TGTGCCAGCAGTTTAGTGGCGGGCTACGAGCAGTACTTC. This sequence encodes CASSLVAGYEQYF.